One sample yielded the 7 T cell receptor beta chains listed below, sequenced in a study of CD4+ T cells in melanoma (dated 2022 in TCRdb). The library relied on the immunoSEQ multiplex PCR assay. In its TCRdb copy, this immuneACCESS table keeps in-frame sequences only and misses some clones. Where compared with another copy, unresolved V genes explain less than half of these, and the others have no known cause. The sample table lists about 140,000 clones, 80% to 95% of them with a count of one. Of the sample, 1.5% is held by the ten largest clones. Receptors originate from a human donor with melanoma.

The chain has TRBV5-1 and TRBJ1-1; D gene unclear. In germline, CDR1 is SGHRS, CDR2 YFSETQ. Between the trimmed V and J ends, which lost 2 bases and 3 bases, there was a span of 11 bases. The CDR3 sequence is 14 residues long. The CDR3 nucleotides read TGCGCCAGCAGCTTCTCATCGGGGTACACTGAAGCTTTCTTT. Translation gives CASSFSSGYTEAFF.

This clone was picked up one time. The V and J genes are TRBV11-2 and TRBJ2-5; possibly TRBD1 for D (5 bases). Per germline, CDR1 SGHAT and CDR2 FQNNGV. CDR3 length: 17 amino acids. V gave up 1 base and J gave up 1 base, with 16 bases separating them. The CDR3, as DNA: TGTGCCAGCAGCTTAGGGAGAGTGCAGGGCATCCAAGAGACCCAGTACTTC. This codes for CASSLGRVQGIQETQYF.

This chain uses TRBV5-1 with TRBJ1-2; 8 bases map to TRBD1. The ends lost 1 base at V and 6 bases at J; junction bases unmatched: 8. This CDR3 comprises 15 residues. CDR1 is SGHRS, CDR2 YFSETQ, per germline. As DNA, the CDR3 is TGCGCCAGCAGCTTGATACCCGGACAGGGCAATGGCTACACCTTC. Translated, it gives CASSLIPGQGNGYTF.

This clone was recorded only once. The rearrangement joins TRBV4-1 to TRBJ2-7, with D possibly being TRBD1 (5 bases). V lost 2 bases and J 3 bases, leaving 17 bases between the germline ends. The germline CDR1 and CDR2 sequences are MGHRA and YSYEKL. This CDR3 region has 16 residues. CDR3 sequence (DNA): TGCGCCAGCAGCCAACCTAGGGGCGCAAGGCACTACGAGCAGTACTTC. It translates to CASSQPRGARHYEQYF.

This chain joins TRBV29-1 and TRBJ2-5; 9 positions agree with TRBD2. The V gene end was trimmed by 3 bases and the J gene end by 4 bases; junction bases not matched to a gene: 9. The CDR3 is 15 residues long. From germline, CDR1 is SQVTM and CDR2 ANQGSEA. The CDR3 coding sequence is TGCAGCGTTGAGTCGCCTAGCGGGGAGCGAGAGACCCAGTACTTC. Its translation is CSVESPSGERETQYF.

CDR3 DNA sequence: TGCAGTGCTAGAGTGGTCGATACGCAGTATTTT. Amino acid sequence: CSARVVDTQYF. V and J are TRBV20-1 and TRBJ2-3; no firm D call. V was pared by 1 base and J by 6 bases, with 5 bases between. The V gene's germline CDR1 is DFQATT and CDR2 SNEGSKA (reference sequence). CDR3 size: 11 residues.

The CDR3 region has the DNA TGTGCCAGCAGCGTAGACAGGGTATCCCTCGAGCAGTACTTC. It translates to CASSVDRVSLEQYF. V usage is TRBV9 and J usage is TRBJ2-7; TRBD1 might be the D (6 bases). Per germline, CDR1 SGDLS and CDR2 YYNGEE. Trimming removed 0 bases at V and 6 bases at J, with 13 bases between. This CDR3 contains 14 residues.